Reported below is one T cell receptor beta chain. This specimen belongs to a study of OX40 agonist ivuxolimab in advanced cancers. TCRdb's copy holds only in-frame clones and misses some; the assay was immunoSEQ multiplex PCR. The table has tens of thousands of clones, approximately 87% seen once. Germline V gives CDR1 MRHNA, CDR2 SNTAGT. The CDR3 consists of 15 residues. Trimming shortened V by 4 bases and J by 5 bases, and 17 bases separated the two germline ends. The V and J genes are TRBV6-4 and TRBJ1-2; D not resolved. The sequence came from an adult with an advanced solid tumor such as melanoma, head and neck, liver or kidney cancer. The sample was CD4+ or CD8+ T cells sorted from blood, taken in a trial of the OX40 agonist ivuxolimab. CDR3 nucleotides: TGTGCCAGCAGTGTCGAGGCCTCCTCGGGGTATGGCTACACCTTC. Its protein product is CASSVEASSGYGYTF.